This TCR beta chain was recovered during a study of early T cells in non-severe SARS-CoV-2 infection. Study summary: Sequencing of bulk RNA from unsorted whole blood was done, without chain pairing.

MiXCR, run by TCRdb on the 5' RACE reads, gives a single entry per CDR3 protein. The table has 60,000 or so distinct CDR3 sequences, approximately 12% seen once. This clonotype was seen only a few times. CDR3 length equals 13 residues. V lost 6 bases to trimming and J lost 2 bases, with 10 bases between them. CDR1 is DFQATT and CDR2 is SNEGSKA in the germline V gene (reference sequence). This clonotype was sampled from an adult who was a healthcare worker with PCR-confirmed SARS-CoV-2 infection or an uninfected control (not recorded which). The material sequenced was whole blood, taken at baseline. This chain joins TRBV20-1 and TRBJ1-4; D is unresolved. This CDR3 reads CSAYGRTNEKLFF. The CDR3 DNA follows: TGCAGTGCGTACGGAAGGACTAATGAAAAACTGTTTTTT.